This section outlines one T cell receptor (beta chain) sequence together with its context. This entry belongs to a study of T-cell memory formation after mild COVID-19. Trimming cost V 6 bases and J 4 bases, with 7 bases left between them. This CDR3 contains 11 residues. From germline, CDR1 is DFQATT and CDR2 SNEGSKA (reference sequence). One entry per CDR3 protein results from TCRdb running MiXCR on the 5' RACE reads. The sample consists of 300,000 to 400,000 distinct CDR3 sequences, 25% to 30% of them appearing once. The chain uses TRBV20-1 and TRBJ2-1, with D uncertain. Sequenced sample: PBMCs or a T cell subset sorted from them (not recorded which). The source of this sequence is an adult woman who had mild COVID-19 (a few samples of this study predate the infection). Cell type and time point are not known. CDR3 coding DNA: TGCAGTGCGGCGGCATACAATGAGCAGTTCTTC. This translates into CSAAAYNEQFF.